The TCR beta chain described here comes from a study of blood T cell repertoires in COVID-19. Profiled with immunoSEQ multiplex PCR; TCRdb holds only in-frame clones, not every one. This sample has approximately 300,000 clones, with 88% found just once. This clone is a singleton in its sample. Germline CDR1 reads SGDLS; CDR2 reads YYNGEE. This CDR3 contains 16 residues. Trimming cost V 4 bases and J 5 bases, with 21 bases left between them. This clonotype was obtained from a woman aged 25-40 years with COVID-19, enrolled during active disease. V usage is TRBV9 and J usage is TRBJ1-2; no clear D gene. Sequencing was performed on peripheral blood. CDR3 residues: CASSLGGGSYPYGYTF. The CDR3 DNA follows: TGTGCCAGCAGCCTAGGAGGAGGGTCCTATCCATATGGCTACACCTTC. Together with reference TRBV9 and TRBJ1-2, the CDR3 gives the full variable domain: DSGVTQTPKHLITATGQRVTLRCSPRSGDLSVYWYQQSLDQGLQFLIQYYNGEERAKGNILERFSAQQFPDLHSELNLSSLELGDSALYFCASSLGGGSYPYGYTFGSGTRLTVV.